These 26 T cell receptor beta chains originate from one sample sequenced in a study of T-cell memory formation after mild COVID-19. Each CDR3 protein gets one entry after TCRdb re-called the 5' RACE reads with MiXCR. The profile shows 560,000 or so distinct CDR3 sequences, 15% to 20% of them singletons. The sequencing sample was made of PBMCs or a T cell subset sorted from them (not recorded which). The receptors stem from an adult woman who had mild COVID-19 (a few samples of this study predate the infection). Cell type and time point are not known.

This chain connects TRBV5-5 to TRBJ1-2, with D possibly matching TRBD1 (6 bases). The CDR3 runs 14 residues. Trimming took off 3 bases at V and 5 bases at J, with 14 bases between the two ends. The germline gives CDR1 SGHKS, CDR2 YYEKEE (reference sequence). The CDR3 is CASSSTTGSYGYTF. Written as DNA, the CDR3 is TGTGCCAGCAGCTCAACCACAGGGAGTTATGGCTACACCTTC.

V usage is TRBV6-1 and J usage is TRBJ2-3; TRBD2 aligns across 15 bases. CDR1 and CDR2 (germline): MNHNS, SASEGT. The CDR3 sequence is 17 residues long. The ends lost 6 bases at V and 3 bases at J; junction bases unmatched: 7. Written as DNA, the CDR3 is TGTGCCAGCAGACGGACTAGCGGGGGGGTAAAGACAGATACGCAGTATTTT. This encodes CASRRTSGGVKTDTQYF.

CDR3 protein: CASSIAPQGLSNQPQHF. For the CDR3, the DNA is TGTGCCAGCAGCATCGCCCCACAGGGCCTGTCCAATCAGCCCCAGCATTTT. The V and J genes are TRBV5-6 and TRBJ1-5; weak D call: TRBD1 (6 bases). Trimming took off 4 bases at V and 3 bases at J, with 20 bases between the two ends. Germline CDR1 and CDR2: SGHDT and YYEEEE. The CDR3 covers 17 residues. The whole variable domain, remainder taken from reference TRBV5-6 and TRBJ1-5, is DAGVTQSPTHLIKTRGQQVTLRCSPKSGHDTVSWYQQALGQGPQFIFQYYEEEERQRGNFPDRFSGHQFPNYSSELNVNALLLGDSALYLCASSIAPQGLSNQPQHFGDGTRLSIL.

This chain uses TRBV9 with TRBJ2-3; D unclear. The germline gives CDR1 SGDLS, CDR2 YYNGEE. CDR3 size: 15 residues. Trimming removed 0 bases at V and 2 bases at J, with 10 bases between. The DNA for the CDR3 is TGTGCCAGCAGCGTAGTGGGTACCATCACAGATACGCAGTATTTT. It translates to CASSVVGTITDTQYF.

This clonotype has only a few counts. This chain uses TRBV4-1 with TRBJ2-1; 9 bases align to TRBD2. This CDR3 has 16 residues. The trim removed 0 bases at V and 6 bases at J, leaving 6 bases unmatched. CDR1 MGHRA and CDR2 YSYEKL come from the germline V gene. In DNA form, the CDR3 reads TGCGCCAGCAGCCAAGAGCGCGGGGGGGCCCTCAATGAGCAGTTCTTC. It translates to CASSQERGGALNEQFF.

The J gene is TRBJ2-3, the V gene TRBV12-3 or TRBV12-4, with 12 bases that match TRBD2. The CDR3 extends over 16 amino acids. V gave up 4 bases and J gave up 3 bases; unmatched junction bases: 5. The CDR3 loop is CASSSIGLAGTDTQYF. The CDR3 DNA reads as TGTGCCAGCAGTTCAATCGGACTAGCGGGAACAGATACGCAGTATTTT.

The gene calls are TRBV9 and TRBJ2-2; 8 bases align to TRBD2. The CDR3 length is 16 residues. Germline V gives CDR1 SGDLS, CDR2 YYNGEE. Germline trimming cut 2 bases from V and 4 bases from J; bases unmatched to any gene: 7. CDR3 coding DNA: TGTGCCAGCAGCGTCAGCCGACTAGCGAGCACCGGGGAGCTGTTTTTT. It encodes CASSVSRLASTGELFF.

The chain uses TRBV10-3 and TRBJ1-1; D might be TRBD1 (5 bases). The V gene's germline CDR1 is ENHRY and CDR2 SYGVKD. The length of the CDR3 is 14 residues. V was cut by 8 bases and J by 4 bases, with 17 bases left in between. CDR3 sequence: CAIRWGLGGTEAFF. The CDR3 DNA is TGTGCCATCCGTTGGGGCCTGGGAGGCACTGAAGCTTTCTTT.

The chain combines TRBV7-6 with TRBJ2-3; 7 bases match TRBD1. This CDR3 spans 16 amino acids. V trimming: 4 bases; J trimming: 2 bases; junction bases outside the gene matches: 9. CDR1 is SGHVS and CDR2 is FNYEAQ in the germline V gene. CDR3 protein: CASSSRGTAFTDTQYF. DNA of the CDR3: TGTGCCAGCAGCTCGCGAGGGACAGCCTTCACAGATACGCAGTATTTT.

As regards this clonotype: A much more abundant neighbour one base away suggests this may be a read error. V is TRBV4-2 and J is TRBJ2-7; D may be TRBD2 (7 bases). The CDR3 is 14 amino acids. Germline loops: CDR1 LGHNA, CDR2 YNFKEQ. Written as DNA, the CDR3 is TGTGCCAGCAGCCAAGGTTCAGGGGACTACGAGCATTACTTC. Protein product: CASSQGSGDYEHYF.

This clonotype was detected a few times. The rearrangement joins TRBV6-2 or TRBV6-3 to TRBJ1-4; maybe TRBD1 (5 bases). CDR3 size: 16 residues. Per germline, CDR1 MNHEY and CDR2 SVGEGT. Trimming removed 0 bases at V and 8 bases at J, with 16 bases between. In DNA form, the CDR3 reads TGTGCCAGCAGTTACTCCGGGAAGGGGCGCCGGGAAAAACTGTTTTTT. This encodes CASSYSGKGRREKLFF.

The J gene is TRBJ2-5, the V gene TRBV29-1; D unresolved. V lost 5 bases to trimming and J lost 1 base, with 5 bases between them. CDR1 is SQVTM and CDR2 is ANQGSEA in the germline V gene. This CDR3 comprises 11 residues. CDR3 nucleotides: TGCAGCGTTAAGCCCCAAGAGACCCAGTACTTC. As protein: CSVKPQETQYF.

This clonotype has only a few counts. DNA of the CDR3: TGTGCCAGCAGCTTGATGAGACAGGCGGACACTGAAGCTTTCTTT. It is translated as CASSLMRQADTEAFF. The chain uses TRBV5-6 and TRBJ1-1; D may be TRBD1 (6 bases). Germline CDR1 is SGHDT and CDR2 is YYEEEE. V shed 1 base and J shed 3 bases, with 13 bases lying between them. The CDR3 is 15 amino acids.

This clonotype was counted a few times. This rearrangement joins TRBV3-1 to TRBJ1-2, with D possibly TRBD1 on 6 matching bases. This CDR3 contains 14 residues. V lost 4 bases to trimming and J lost 2 bases, with 11 bases between them. The germline gives CDR1 LGHDT, CDR2 YNNKEL (reference sequence). Here the CDR3 reads CASSPRDTNYGYTF. DNA for the CDR3: TGTGCCAGCAGCCCGCGGGACACCAACTATGGCTACACCTTC.

This clonotype was observed a few times. The V and J genes are TRBV11-2 and TRBJ2-5, with TRBD1 matching over 7 bases. Germline loops: CDR1 SGHAT, CDR2 FQNNGV. The V and J ends lost 0 bases and 5 bases, in that order; junction bases with no gene match: 3. The CDR3 is made up of 14 amino acids. The DNA for the CDR3 is TGTGCCAGCAGCTTAGATCCCAGGGGGGAGACCCAGTACTTC. Translating it yields CASSLDPRGETQYF.

The CDR3 is CASNRDSYNEQFF. The CDR3 nucleotides are TGTGCCAGCAACCGGGACTCCTACAATGAGCAGTTCTTC. The chain combines TRBV9 with TRBJ2-1, with a possible D match to TRBD2 (5 bases). Germline V gene lookup returns CDR1 SGDLS and CDR2 YYNGEE. The CDR3 spans 13 residues. V lost 6 bases to trimming and J lost 0 bases, with 7 bases between them. The variable domain in full, completed from reference TRBV9 and TRBJ2-1, reads DSGVTQTPKHLITATGQRVTLRCSPRSGDLSVYWYQQSLDQGLQFLIQYYNGEERAKGNILERFSAQQFPDLHSELNLSSLELGDSALYFCASNRDSYNEQFFGPGTRLTVL.

This clonotype was observed a few times. The chain employs TRBV4-1 and TRBJ1-2; 7 bases match TRBD1. V lost 4 bases and J lost 2; bases outside the gene matches: 7. Germline CDR1 reads MGHRA; CDR2 reads YSYEKL. The length of the CDR3 is 15 residues. CDR3 DNA: TGCGCCAGCAGCCTGGGGACAGTTACAAACTATGGCTACACCTTC. As protein: CASSLGTVTNYGYTF.

This clonotype has a handful of counts. The chain recombines TRBV6-5 with TRBJ2-2, with D possibly being TRBD2 (7 bases). The CDR3 loop spans 17 amino acids. Germline CDR1 reads MNHEY; CDR2 reads SVGAGI. The V gene lost 4 bases and the J gene lost 0 bases, with 15 bases spanning the gap. Here the CDR3 reads CASSLMGGGTNTGELFF. The CDR3 DNA follows: TGTGCCAGCAGTTTAATGGGAGGGGGGACGAACACCGGGGAGCTGTTTTTT.

CDR3 region: CASSISPYNYGYTF. DNA of the CDR3: TGTGCCAGTAGTATATCCCCCTATAACTATGGCTACACCTTC. This chain connects TRBV19 to TRBJ1-2, with D unresolved. In germline, CDR1 is LNHDA, CDR2 SQIVND (reference sequence). Trimming took 2 bases from V and 1 from J, leaving 8 bases between them. The CDR3 consists of 14 residues.

Only a few counts were recorded for this clonotype. The rearrangement joins TRBV4-3 to TRBJ2-5; either TRBD1 or TRBD2 may fit D (6 bases each). V lost 0 bases and J lost 2, with 13 bases in between. The CDR3 length is 16 residues. CDR1 and CDR2 from the germline V gene are LGHNA and YSLEER. The CDR3 reads CASSQEGGTEQETQYF. The CDR3, as DNA: TGCGCCAGCAGCCAAGAAGGGGGGACGGAGCAAGAGACCCAGTACTTC.

This clonotype was seen more than once but under ten times. The chain joins TRBV7-2 to TRBJ2-1; no firm D call. CDR3 length equals 13 residues. The ends were cut back, 1 base at V and 5 bases at J, with 6 bases in the middle. The V gene's germline CDR1 is SGHTA and CDR2 FQGNSA. The CDR3 bases are TGTGCCAGCAGCTTAGACCACCACAATGAGCAGTTCTTC. Its protein is CASSLDHHNEQFF. Complete variable domain (other parts from reference TRBV7-2 and TRBJ2-1): GAGVSQSPSNKVTEKGKDVELRCDPISGHTALYWYRQSLGQGLEFLIYFQGNSAPDKSGLPSDRFSAERTGGSVSTLTIQRTQQEDSAVYLCASSLDHHNEQFFGPGTRLTVL.

This sequence joins TRBV7-2 and TRBJ1-3; D ambiguous. The germline CDR1 and CDR2 sequences are SGHTA and FQGNSA. V lost 6 bases and J lost 8, with 17 bases in between. The CDR3 has 14 residues. The CDR3 bases are TGTGCCAGCAGTGACCCTACGGGGTTGCACACCATATATTTT. Its protein is CASSDPTGLHTIYF.

The rearrangement links TRBV19 to TRBJ1-4; tentative D call: TRBD1 (6 bases). The CDR3 has 15 residues. The germline V and J ends were trimmed by 1 base and 4 bases, with 10 bases remaining between them. The germline V gene encodes CDR1 LNHDA and CDR2 SQIVND (reference sequence). The CDR3 spells CASSIVQGSNEKLFF. CDR3 DNA sequence: TGTGCCAGTAGTATAGTGCAGGGGAGTAATGAAAAACTGTTTTTT.

This clonotype was counted between two and nine times. V is TRBV2 and J is TRBJ1-2, with a weak D call TRBD1 (5 bases). This CDR3 contains 16 residues. Germline CDR1 SNHLY, CDR2 FYNNEI. V lost 0 bases and J lost 4, with 15 bases in between. The CDR3 DNA sequence: TGTGCCAGCAGTGAAGCGAAGCAGGGCCCCATCTATGGCTACACCTTC. Protein: CASSEAKQGPIYGYTF.

V is TRBV3-1 and J is TRBJ2-7; D is perhaps TRBD2 (6 bases). This CDR3 spans 18 amino acids. Germline CDR1 and CDR2: LGHDT and YNNKEL (reference sequence). The V and J ends lost 1 base and 1 base respectively, with 20 bases between them. CDR3: CASSQVPKWGGRSYEQYF. The CDR3 DNA reads TGTGCCAGCAGCCAAGTCCCGAAGTGGGGAGGTAGGTCCTACGAGCAGTACTTC.

The V and J genes are TRBV29-1 and TRBJ2-3; maybe TRBD2 (6 bases). The CDR3 extends over 14 amino acids. The V end was cut by 1 base, the J end by 4 bases, with 12 bases between. Germline CDR1 and CDR2: SQVTM and ANQGSEA. The CDR3 bases are TGCAGCGTTGAAGCGGGAGCGGCGGCAGATACGCAGTATTTT. Translating it yields CSVEAGAAADTQYF.